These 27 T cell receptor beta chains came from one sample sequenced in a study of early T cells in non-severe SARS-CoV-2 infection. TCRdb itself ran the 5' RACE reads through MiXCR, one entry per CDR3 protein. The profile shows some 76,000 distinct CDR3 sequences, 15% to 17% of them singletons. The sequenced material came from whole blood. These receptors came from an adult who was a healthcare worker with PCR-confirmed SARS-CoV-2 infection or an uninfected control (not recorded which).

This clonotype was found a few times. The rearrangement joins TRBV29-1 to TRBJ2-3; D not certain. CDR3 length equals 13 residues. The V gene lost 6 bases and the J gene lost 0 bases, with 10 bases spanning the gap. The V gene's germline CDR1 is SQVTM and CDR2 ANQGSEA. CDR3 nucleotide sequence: TGCAGCGTCCCGCAGTCTAGCACAGATACGCAGTATTTT. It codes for CSVPQSSTDTQYF.

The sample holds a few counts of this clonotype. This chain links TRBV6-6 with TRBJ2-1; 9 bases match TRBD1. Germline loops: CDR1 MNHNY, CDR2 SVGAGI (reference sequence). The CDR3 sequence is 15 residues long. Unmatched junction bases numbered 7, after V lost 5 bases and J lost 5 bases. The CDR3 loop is CASSAGTGPNNEQFF. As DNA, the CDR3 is TGTGCCAGCAGTGCCGGGACAGGGCCTAACAATGAGCAGTTCTTC.

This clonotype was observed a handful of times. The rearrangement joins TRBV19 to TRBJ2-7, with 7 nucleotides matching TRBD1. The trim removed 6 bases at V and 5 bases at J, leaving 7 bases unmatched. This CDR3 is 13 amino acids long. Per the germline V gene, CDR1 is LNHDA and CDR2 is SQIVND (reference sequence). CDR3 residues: CASSMDRRNEQYF. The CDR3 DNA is TGTGCCAGTAGCATGGACAGGCGAAACGAGCAGTACTTC.

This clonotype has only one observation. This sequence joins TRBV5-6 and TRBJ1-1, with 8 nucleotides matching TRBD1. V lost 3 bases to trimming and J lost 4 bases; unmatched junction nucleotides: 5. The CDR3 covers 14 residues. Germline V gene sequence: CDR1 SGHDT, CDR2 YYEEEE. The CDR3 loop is CASSWDRQLTEAFF. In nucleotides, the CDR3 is TGTGCCAGCAGCTGGGACAGGCAGCTCACTGAAGCTTTCTTT.

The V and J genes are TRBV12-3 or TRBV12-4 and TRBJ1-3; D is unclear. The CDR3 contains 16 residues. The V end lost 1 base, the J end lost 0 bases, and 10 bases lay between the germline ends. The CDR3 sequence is CASSLGRTSSGNTIYF. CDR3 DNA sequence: TGTGCCAGCAGTTTAGGAAGAACAAGCTCTGGAAACACCATATATTTT.

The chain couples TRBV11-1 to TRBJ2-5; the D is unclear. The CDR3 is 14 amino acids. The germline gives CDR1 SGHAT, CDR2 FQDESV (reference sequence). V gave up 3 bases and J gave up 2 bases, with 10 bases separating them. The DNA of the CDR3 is TGTGCCAGCAGCTTTACAGCCGTACAAGAGACCCAGTACTTC. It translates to CASSFTAVQETQYF. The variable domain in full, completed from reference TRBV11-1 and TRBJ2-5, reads EAEVAQSPRYKITEKSQAVAFWCDPISGHATLYWYRQILGQGPELLVQFQDESVVDDSQLPKDRFSAERLKGVDSTLKIQPAELGDSAMYLCASSFTAVQETQYFGPGTRLLVL.

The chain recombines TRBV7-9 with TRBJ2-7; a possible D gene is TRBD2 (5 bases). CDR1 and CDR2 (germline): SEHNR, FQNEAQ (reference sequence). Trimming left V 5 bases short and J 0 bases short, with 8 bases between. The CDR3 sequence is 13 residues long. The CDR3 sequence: CASSPSGSYEQYF. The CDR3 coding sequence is TGTGCCAGCAGCCCCAGCGGCTCCTACGAGCAGTACTTC.

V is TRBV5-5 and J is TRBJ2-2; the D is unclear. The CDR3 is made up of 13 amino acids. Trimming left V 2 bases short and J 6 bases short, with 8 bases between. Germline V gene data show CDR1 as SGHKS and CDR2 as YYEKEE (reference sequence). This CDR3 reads CASSFLFSGELFF. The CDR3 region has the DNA TGTGCCAGCAGCTTCCTCTTCTCCGGGGAGCTGTTTTTT. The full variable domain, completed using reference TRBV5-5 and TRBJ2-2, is DAGVTQSPTHLIKTRGQQVTLRCSPISGHKSVSWYQQVLGQGPQFIFQYYEKEERGRGNFPDRFSARQFPNYSSELNVNALLLGDSALYLCASSFLFSGELFFGEGSRLTVL.

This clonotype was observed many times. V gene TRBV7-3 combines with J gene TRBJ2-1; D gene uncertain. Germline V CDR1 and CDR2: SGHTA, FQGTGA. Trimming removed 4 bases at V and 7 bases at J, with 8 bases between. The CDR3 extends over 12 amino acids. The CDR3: CASSSTRNEQFF. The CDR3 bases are TGTGCCAGCAGCTCCACCCGGAATGAGCAGTTCTTC.

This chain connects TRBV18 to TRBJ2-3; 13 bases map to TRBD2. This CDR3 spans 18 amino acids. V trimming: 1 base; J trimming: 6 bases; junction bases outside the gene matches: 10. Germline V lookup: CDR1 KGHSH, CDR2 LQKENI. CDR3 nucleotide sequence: TGTGCCAGCTCACCACGAATAAGGACTAGCGGGAGAGTGGATACGCAGTATTTT. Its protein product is CASSPRIRTSGRVDTQYF.

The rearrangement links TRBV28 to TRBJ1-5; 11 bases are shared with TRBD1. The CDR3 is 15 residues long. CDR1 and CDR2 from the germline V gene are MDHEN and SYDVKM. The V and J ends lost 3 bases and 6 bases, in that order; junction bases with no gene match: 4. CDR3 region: CASSLWTGGGQPQHF. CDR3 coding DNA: TGTGCCAGCAGTTTGTGGACAGGGGGCGGTCAGCCCCAGCATTTT.

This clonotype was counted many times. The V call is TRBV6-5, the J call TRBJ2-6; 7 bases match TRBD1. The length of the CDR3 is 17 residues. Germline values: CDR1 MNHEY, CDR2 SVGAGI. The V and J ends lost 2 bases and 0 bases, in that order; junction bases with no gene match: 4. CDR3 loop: CASSYTSGGSGANVLTF. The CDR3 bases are TGTGCCAGCAGTTACACATCAGGGGGCTCTGGGGCCAACGTCCTGACTTTC.

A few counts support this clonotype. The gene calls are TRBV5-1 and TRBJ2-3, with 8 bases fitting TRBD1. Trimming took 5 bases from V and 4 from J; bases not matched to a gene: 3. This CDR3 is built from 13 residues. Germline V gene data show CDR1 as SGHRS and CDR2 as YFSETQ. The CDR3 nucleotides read TGCGCCAGCAGACAGGGGGATTCAGATACGCAGTATTTT. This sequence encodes CASRQGDSDTQYF.

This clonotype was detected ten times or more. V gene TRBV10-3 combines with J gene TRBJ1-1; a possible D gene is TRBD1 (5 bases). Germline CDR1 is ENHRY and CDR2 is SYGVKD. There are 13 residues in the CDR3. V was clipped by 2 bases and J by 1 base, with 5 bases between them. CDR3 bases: TGTGCCATCAGTGAGACAGGGAACACTGAAGCTTTCTTT. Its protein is CAISETGNTEAFF.

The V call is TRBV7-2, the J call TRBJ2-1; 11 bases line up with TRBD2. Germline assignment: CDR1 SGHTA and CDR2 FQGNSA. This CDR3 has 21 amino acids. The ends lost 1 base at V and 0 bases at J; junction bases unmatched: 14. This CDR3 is CASSLVPGTSGFTSSYNEQFF. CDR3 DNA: TGTGCCAGCAGCTTAGTCCCCGGGACTAGCGGTTTCACTAGCTCCTACAATGAGCAGTTCTTC.

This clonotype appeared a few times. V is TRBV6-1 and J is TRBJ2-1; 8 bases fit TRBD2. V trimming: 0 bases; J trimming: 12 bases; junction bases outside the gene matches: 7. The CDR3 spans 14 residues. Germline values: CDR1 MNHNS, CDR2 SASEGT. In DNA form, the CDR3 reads TGTGCCAGCAGTGAAGCGGCGGGGGGACAACCGCAGTTCTTC. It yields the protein CASSEAAGGQPQFF.

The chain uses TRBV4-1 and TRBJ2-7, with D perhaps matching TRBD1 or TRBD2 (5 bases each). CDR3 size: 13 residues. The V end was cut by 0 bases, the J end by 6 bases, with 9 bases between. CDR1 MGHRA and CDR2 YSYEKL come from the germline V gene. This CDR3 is CASSQDRGTEQYF. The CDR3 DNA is TGCGCCAGCAGCCAAGACCGTGGGACCGAGCAGTACTTC.

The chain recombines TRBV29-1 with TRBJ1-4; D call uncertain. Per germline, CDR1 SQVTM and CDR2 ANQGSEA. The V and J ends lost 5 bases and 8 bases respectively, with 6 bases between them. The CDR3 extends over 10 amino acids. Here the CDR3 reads CSVQIEKLFF. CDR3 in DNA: TGCAGCGTTCAAATCGAAAAACTGTTTTTT.

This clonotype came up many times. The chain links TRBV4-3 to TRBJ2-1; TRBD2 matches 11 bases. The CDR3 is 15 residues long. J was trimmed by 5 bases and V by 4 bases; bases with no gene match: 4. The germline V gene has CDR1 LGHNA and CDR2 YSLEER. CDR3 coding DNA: TGCGCCAGCAGCCTAGGGACTAGCGGAGACAATGAGCAGTTCTTC. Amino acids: CASSLGTSGDNEQFF.

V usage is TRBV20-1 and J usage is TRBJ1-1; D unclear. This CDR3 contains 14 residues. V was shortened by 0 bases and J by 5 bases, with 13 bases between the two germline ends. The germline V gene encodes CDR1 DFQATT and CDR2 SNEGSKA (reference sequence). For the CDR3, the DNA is TGCAGTGCTAGAGATATCGGCAGGAGAACTGAAGCTTTCTTT. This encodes CSARDIGRRTEAFF.

CDR3 DNA sequence: TGTGCCAGCACTCTAGCGGGAGGGCCCGGAGAGCAGTACTTC. Amino acid sequence: CASTLAGGPGEQYF. The chain links TRBV12-3 or TRBV12-4 to TRBJ2-7; 12 bases agree with TRBD2. The CDR3 totals 14 residues. Germline trimming cut 7 bases from V and 7 bases from J; bases unmatched to any gene: 8.

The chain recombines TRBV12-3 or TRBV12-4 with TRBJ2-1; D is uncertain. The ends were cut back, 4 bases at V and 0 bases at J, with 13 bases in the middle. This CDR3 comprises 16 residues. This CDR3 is CASSSLADPSYNEQFF. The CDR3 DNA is TGTGCCAGCAGTTCTTTGGCGGACCCCTCCTACAATGAGCAGTTCTTC.

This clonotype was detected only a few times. For the CDR3, the DNA is TGTGCCAGCAGCTTAGAGGTGGGGCGGGAGCAGTTCTTC. Its protein is CASSLEVGREQFF. The chain recombines TRBV11-2 with TRBJ2-1; possibly TRBD1 for D (5 bases). This CDR3 spans 13 amino acids. Deletions cut 0 bases from V and 10 bases from J, with 10 bases between. Germline V gives CDR1 SGHAT, CDR2 FQNNGV.

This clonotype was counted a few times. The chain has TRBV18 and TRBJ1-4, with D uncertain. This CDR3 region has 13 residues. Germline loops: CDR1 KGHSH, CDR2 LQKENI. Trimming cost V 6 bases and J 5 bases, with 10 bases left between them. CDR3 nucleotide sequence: TGTGCCAGCTCCCGGGCCTTAAATGAAAAACTGTTTTTT. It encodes CASSRALNEKLFF.

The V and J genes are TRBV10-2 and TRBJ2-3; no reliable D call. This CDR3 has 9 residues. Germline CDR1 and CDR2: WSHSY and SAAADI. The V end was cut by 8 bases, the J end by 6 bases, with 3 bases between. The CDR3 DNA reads TGCGCCAGCGGGGATACGCAGTATTTT. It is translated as CASGDTQYF.

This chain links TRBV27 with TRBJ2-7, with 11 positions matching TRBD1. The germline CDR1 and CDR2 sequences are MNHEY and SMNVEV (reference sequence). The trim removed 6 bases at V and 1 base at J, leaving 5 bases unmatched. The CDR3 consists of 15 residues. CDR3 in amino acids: CASRRGQGGSYEQYF. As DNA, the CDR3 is TGTGCCAGCAGGCGGGGACAGGGGGGTTCCTACGAGCAGTACTTC.

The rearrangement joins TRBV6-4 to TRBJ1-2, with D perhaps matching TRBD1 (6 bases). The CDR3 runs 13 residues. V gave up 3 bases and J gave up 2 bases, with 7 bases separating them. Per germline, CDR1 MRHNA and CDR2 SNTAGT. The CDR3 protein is CASSETGNYGYTF. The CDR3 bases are TGTGCCAGCAGTGAAACAGGGAACTATGGCTACACCTTC.